One sample yielded the 24 T cell receptor beta chains listed below, sequenced in a study of cytomegalovirus exposure and HLA in healthy donors. In the PCR, 60 Vbeta and 13 Jbeta primers were used. Some clones are missing from TCRdb's copy, which holds only in-frame ones; the method was immunoSEQ multiplex PCR. The sample carries 85,000 to 130,000 clones, 75% to 85% recorded once. The sample was PBMCs. The receptors come from a man between 50 and 59 years old in good health and CMV-seronegative.

This chain connects TRBV9 to TRBJ2-5; D call uncertain. The CDR3 consists of 12 residues. From germline, CDR1 is SGDLS and CDR2 YYNGEE. V was shortened by 4 bases and J by 4 bases, with 8 bases between the two germline ends. The DNA of the CDR3 is TGTGCCAGCAGCCTTCCCAGAGAGACCCAGTACTTC. Its translation is CASSLPRETQYF.

The rearrangement uses TRBV9 and TRBJ2-1; tentatively, D is TRBD2 (6 bases). The germline V and J ends were trimmed by 4 bases and 6 bases, with 20 bases remaining between them. This CDR3 is 16 amino acids long. Germline CDR1 and CDR2: SGDLS and YYNGEE. The CDR3 nucleotides are TGTGCCAGCAGCTCCGTCTTTGGGACTCCGTCCAATGAGCAGTTCTTC. Translating gives CASSSVFGTPSNEQFF.

This sequence joins TRBV7-9 and TRBJ1-1; TRBD1 aligns across 7 bases. The J segment lost 1 base and the V segment lost 8 bases, leaving 10 bases of the junction unmatched. The CDR3 length is 15 residues. Germline V gene data show CDR1 as SEHNR and CDR2 as FQNEAQ (reference sequence). The CDR3 sequence is CASQTGFKTNTEAFF. CDR3 nucleotides: TGTGCCAGCCAGACAGGGTTCAAAACGAACACTGAAGCTTTCTTT.

This clone was observed a single time. The genes are TRBV29-1 and TRBJ1-6; the match to TRBD1 covers 9 bases. There are 13 residues in the CDR3. Germline loops: CDR1 SQVTM, CDR2 ANQGSEA. With V trimmed by 7 bases and J by 5 bases, 3 bases remained unmatched. The CDR3 DNA is TGCAGCGCCAGGACAGGGGATAATTCACCCCTCCACTTT. It is translated as CSARTGDNSPLHF.

The rearrangement uses TRBV7-9 and TRBJ1-1; 8 bases match TRBD1. J lost 3 bases, V lost 5 bases, and 5 bases had no gene match. CDR3 size: 14 residues. Germline V gene lookup returns CDR1 SEHNR and CDR2 FQNEAQ (reference sequence). The CDR3 coding sequence is TGTGCCAGCAGCCCCCGGACAGGGCACACTGAAGCTTTCTTT. It encodes CASSPRTGHTEAFF.

The chain couples TRBV5-4 to TRBJ2-7, with D possibly TRBD2 on 6 matching bases. Between the trimmed V and J ends, which lost 1 base and 6 bases, there was a span of 14 bases. The CDR3 totals 14 residues. CDR1 and CDR2 (germline): SGHNT, YYREEE (reference sequence). The CDR3 region is CASSLWGVGGEQYF. The CDR3 DNA sequence: TGTGCCAGCAGCTTGTGGGGGGTGGGGGGCGAGCAGTACTTC.

The chain recombines TRBV19 with TRBJ2-4; D gene ambiguous. Germline CDR1 reads LNHDA; CDR2 reads SQIVND (reference sequence). V lost 3 bases and J lost 0, with 9 bases in between. The CDR3 is made up of 15 amino acids. Here the CDR3 DNA reads TGTGCCAGTAGTATCTATGCATTAGCCAAAAACATTCAGTACTTC. Residues: CASSIYALAKNIQYF.

This clone turned up a few times. V usage is TRBV7-8 and J usage is TRBJ2-5, with 9 bases lining up with TRBD2. The CDR3 consists of 16 residues. Trimming took 5 bases from V and 4 from J; bases not matched to a gene: 11. Per the germline V gene, CDR1 is SGHVS and CDR2 is FQNEAQ. The CDR3 nucleotides are TGTGCCAGCAGCGAGGCGGGGGGGGTGGCGGGAGAGACCCAGTACTTC. Protein product: CASSEAGGVAGETQYF.

The V gene is TRBV7-7, the J gene TRBJ2-3; perhaps TRBD1 as D (6 bases). The V and J ends lost 0 bases and 1 base respectively, with 8 bases between them. CDR1 and CDR2 (germline): SSHAT, FNYEAQ (reference sequence). The CDR3 loop spans 15 amino acids. The CDR3 DNA reads TGTGCCAGCAGCTTAGCGGCAGGGGGCACAGATACGCAGTATTTT. This translates into CASSLAAGGTDTQYF.

V is TRBV7-8 and J is TRBJ2-5, with D possibly matching TRBD1 (5 bases). The CDR3 spans 14 residues. CDR1 SGHVS and CDR2 FQNEAQ come from the germline V gene. Trimming stripped 2 bases from V and 2 bases from J, with 9 bases between. CDR3 protein: CASSLTRQQETQYF. CDR3 nucleotides: TGTGCCAGCAGCTTAACGAGACAGCAAGAGACCCAGTACTTC.

The chain combines TRBV5-4 with TRBJ1-2; 9 bases line up with TRBD1. This CDR3 region has 17 residues. J lost 0 bases, V lost 4 bases, and 10 bases had no gene match. Germline V gene lookup returns CDR1 SGHNT and CDR2 YYREEE (reference sequence). CDR3 loop: CASSPKGQGVPNYGYTF. DNA for the CDR3: TGTGCCAGCAGCCCCAAGGGACAGGGCGTTCCTAACTATGGCTACACCTTC.

This chain uses TRBV2 with TRBJ2-3; TRBD1 is a possible D gene (5 bases). Per germline, CDR1 SNHLY and CDR2 FYNNEI. V was shortened by 6 bases and J by 4 bases, with 14 bases between the two germline ends. The CDR3 spans 14 residues. Here the CDR3 reads CASSPDTFADTQYF. DNA of the CDR3: TGTGCCAGCAGCCCGGACACGTTCGCAGATACGCAGTATTTT.

The CDR3 loop reads CAPGRGSPPQHF. DNA of the CDR3: TGTGCCCCGGGCAGGGGAAGCCCACCCCAGCATTTT. The rearrangement joins TRBV14 to TRBJ1-5; D perhaps matches TRBD1 (6 bases). V lost 11 bases, J lost 10 bases, and 18 bases lay in between. Germline V gene data show CDR1 as SGHDN and CDR2 as FVKESK. This CDR3 region has 12 residues. Supplemented by reference TRBV14 and TRBJ1-5, the full variable domain reads EAGVTQFPSHSVIEKGQTVTLRCDPISGHDNLYWYRRVMGKEIKFLLHFVKESKQDESGMPNNRFLAERTGGTYSTLKVQPAELEDSGVYFCAPGRGSPPQHFGDGTRLSIL.

This chain links TRBV18 with TRBJ1-6, with a weak D call TRBD1 (5 bases). The CDR3 covers 17 residues. CDR1 is KGHSH, CDR2 LQKENI, per germline. The V end was cut by 3 bases, the J end by 8 bases, with 20 bases between. This chain's CDR3 is CASSPRSDPKGDSPLHF. The DNA for the CDR3 is TGTGCCAGCTCACCCCGCTCAGATCCGAAAGGGGATTCACCCCTCCACTTT.

The chain is built from TRBV7-2 and TRBJ2-3, with D tentatively TRBD2 (6 bases). The CDR3 spans 16 residues. Germline CDR1 and CDR2: SGHTA and FQGNSA. The V end was cut by 1 base, the J end by 2 bases, with 13 bases between. CDR3 amino acids: CASSLVGRGLTDTQYF. The CDR3 DNA reads TGTGCCAGCAGCTTAGTAGGGCGGGGCCTCACAGATACGCAGTATTTT.

The chain carries TRBV6-5 and TRBJ2-1; no firm D call. CDR3 size: 15 residues. The germline V gene has CDR1 MNHEY and CDR2 SVGAGI. Trimming took off 2 bases at V and 6 bases at J, with 14 bases between the two ends. CDR3: CASSYREVTGNEQFF. DNA of the CDR3: TGTGCCAGCAGTTACCGCGAGGTAACGGGCAATGAGCAGTTCTTC.

The gene calls are TRBV19 and TRBJ1-2; D gene uncertain. Trimming pared 6 bases from V and 3 bases from J, leaving 8 bases between. This CDR3 has 12 amino acids. Germline V gene lookup returns CDR1 LNHDA and CDR2 SQIVND (reference sequence). DNA for the CDR3: TGTGCCAGTAGAGAACAGTACTATGGCTACACCTTC. Amino acids: CASREQYYGYTF.

This clone has more than one count but fewer than ten. The chain combines TRBV28 with TRBJ1-4; TRBD1 agrees at 8 bases. The CDR3 loop spans 16 amino acids. CDR1 is MDHEN and CDR2 is SYDVKM in the germline V gene. J gave up 5 bases and V 3 bases, and 8 bases lay outside the gene matches. CDR3 region: CASSFRGQGGNEKLFF. The CDR3 DNA reads TGTGCCAGCAGTTTCCGAGGACAGGGAGGCAATGAAAAACTGTTTTTT. The whole variable domain, remainder taken from reference TRBV28 and TRBJ1-4, is DVKVTQSSRYLVKRTGEKVFLECVQDMDHENMFWYRQDPGLGLRLIYFSYDVKMKEKGDIPEGYSVSREKKERFSLILESASTNQTSMYLCASSFRGQGGNEKLFFGSGTQLSVL.

The rearrangement uses TRBV5-5 and TRBJ1-6; 9 bases are shared with TRBD1. J was trimmed by 8 bases and V by 4 bases; bases with no gene match: 7. Per germline, CDR1 SGHKS and CDR2 YYEKEE (reference sequence). The CDR3 totals 15 residues. The CDR3 bases are TGTGCCAGCAGCCCTGGGGACAGGGAGTATTCACCCCTCCACTTT. It specifies CASSPGDREYSPLHF.

CDR3 loop: CASSYSRVNEQFF. The CDR3 bases are TGTGCCAGCAGTTACTCGAGGGTCAATGAGCAGTTCTTC. V and J are TRBV6-6 and TRBJ2-1, with D tentatively TRBD2 (5 bases). Trimming left V 0 bases short and J 6 bases short, with 6 bases between. The CDR3 has 13 residues. In germline, CDR1 is MNHNY, CDR2 SVGAGI (reference sequence).

V gene TRBV7-2 combines with J gene TRBJ2-1, with 7 bases fitting TRBD2. CDR3 length: 16 amino acids. The J segment lost 9 bases and the V segment lost 2 bases, leaving 13 bases of the junction unmatched. Per germline, CDR1 SGHTA and CDR2 FQGNSA. CDR3 sequence (DNA): TGTGCCAGCAGCTTATGGGCGGGCGGGGGTCAGTTTGAGCAGTTCTTC. This encodes CASSLWAGGGQFEQFF.

The chain is built from TRBV4-2 and TRBJ2-7; 11 positions agree with TRBD2. Looked up from germline, CDR1 is LGHNA and CDR2 is YNFKEQ. CDR3 length: 15 residues. Germline trimming cut 3 bases from V and 7 bases from J; bases unmatched to any gene: 8. CDR3 bases: TGTGCCAGCAGCCATCGGACTAGCGGGCAGAGGGAGCAGTACTTC. The encoded protein is CASSHRTSGQREQYF.

V gene TRBV19 combines with J gene TRBJ2-1; D might be TRBD1 (5 bases). CDR3 length equals 15 residues. From germline, CDR1 is LNHDA and CDR2 SQIVND (reference sequence). V was cut by 1 base and J by 8 bases, with 15 bases left in between. The CDR3 nucleotides are TGTGCCAGTAGTATAGTTAGGGGCCCCAGTGATGAGCAGTTCTTC. It yields the protein CASSIVRGPSDEQFF.

This clone showed up just once. This CDR3 reads CATSRRGQGDSNQPQHF. The CDR3 coding sequence is TGTGCCACCAGCAGACGTGGACAGGGTGATAGCAATCAGCCCCAGCATTTT. The chain joins TRBV15 to TRBJ1-5; 8 nucleotides match TRBD1. Germline values: CDR1 LNHNV, CDR2 YYDKDF (reference sequence). V was clipped by 2 bases and J by 0 bases; unmatched bases: 6. CDR3 size: 17 residues.